Below, 32 T cell receptor beta chains from the same sample are listed, as sequenced in a study of T cell changes during pregnancy in multiple sclerosis (dated by TCRdb to the late 2010s). Libraries were made using the immunoSEQ multiplex PCR assay. In its TCRdb copy, this immuneACCESS table keeps in-frame sequences only and misses some clones. Where compared with another copy, unresolved V genes explain less than half of these, and the others have no known cause. The sample has 90,000 to 120,000 clones on record, 85% to 95% of them singletons. The top ten clonotypes cover less than 0.85% of the sample. Sequenced material: peripheral blood, taken in the third trimester of pregnancy. The receptors shown here come from a female donor in good health, enrolled as a control in a pregnancy study.

The chain combines TRBV5-1 with TRBJ1-1; 9 nucleotides line up with TRBD1. The V segment lost 3 bases and the J segment 6 bases; nucleotides outside the gene matches: 6. The CDR3 contains 14 residues. Per germline, CDR1 SGHRS and CDR2 YFSETQ. This CDR3 is CASSSTGTGPEAFF. As DNA, the CDR3 is TGCGCCAGCAGCTCAACCGGGACAGGGCCTGAAGCTTTCTTT. Variable domain in full (rest from reference TRBV5-1 and TRBJ1-1): KAGVTQTPRYLIKTRGQQVTLSCSPISGHRSVSWYQQTPGQGLQFLFEYFSETQRNKGNFPGRFSGRQFSNSRSEMNVSTLELGDSALYLCASSSTGTGPEAFFGQGTRLTVV.

V is TRBV5-4 and J is TRBJ1-2, with 7 bases lining up with TRBD1. This CDR3 is built from 15 residues. The ends lost 5 bases at V and 4 bases at J; junction bases unmatched: 11. Germline CDR1 is SGHNT and CDR2 is YYREEE (reference sequence). CDR3 sequence: CASRPQGDRGYGYTF. CDR3 in DNA: TGTGCCAGCAGACCCCAGGGGGATCGGGGCTATGGCTACACCTTC. The full variable domain, in which reference TRBV5-4 and TRBJ1-2 provide the parts outside the CDR3, is ETGVTQSPTHLIKTRGQQVTLRCSSQSGHNTVSWYQQALGQGPQFIFQYYREEENGRGNFPPRFSGLQFPNYSSELNVNALELDDSALYLCASRPQGDRGYGYTFGSGTRLTVV.

This chain uses TRBV11-3 with TRBJ2-7, with D maybe TRBD2 (6 bases). This CDR3 has 15 residues. Germline CDR1 SGHNT, CDR2 YENEEA. V lost 1 base, J lost 4 bases, and 14 bases lay in between. CDR3 nucleotide sequence: TGTGCCAGCAGCTTAGGGGCGGGGCCGCGGTACGAGCAGTACTTC. It is translated as CASSLGAGPRYEQYF. The entire variable domain, with the rest obtained from reference TRBV11-3 and TRBJ2-7, is as follows: EAGVVQSPRYKIIEKKQPVAFWCNPISGHNTLYWYLQNLGQGPELLIRYENEEAVDDSQLPKDRFSAERLKGVDSTLKIQPAELGDSAVYLCASSLGAGPRYEQYFGPGTRLTVT.

CDR3 bases: TGTGCCATCAGTGAGTCTCCGGGACTAGAAGCCGGGGAGCTGTTTTTT. Its protein is CAISESPGLEAGELFF. The chain recombines TRBV10-3 with TRBJ2-2; TRBD2 matches 8 bases. Trimming took 0 bases from V and 6 from J; bases not matched to a gene: 6. Germline assignment: CDR1 ENHRY and CDR2 SYGVKD. The CDR3 sequence is 16 residues long.

V usage is TRBV9 and J usage is TRBJ2-3; 9 bases are a match to TRBD1. The ends lost 7 bases at V and 4 bases at J; junction bases unmatched: 1. The length of the CDR3 is 12 residues. The germline V gene encodes CDR1 SGDLS and CDR2 YYNGEE. CDR3 amino acids: CASGQGPDTQYF. CDR3 coding DNA: TGTGCCAGCGGACAGGGGCCAGATACGCAGTATTTT.

V usage is TRBV7-3 and J usage is TRBJ2-3; D is unresolved. The CDR3 extends over 13 amino acids. Germline V gene sequence: CDR1 SGHTA, CDR2 FQGTGA. The V end was cut by 4 bases, the J end by 2 bases, with 7 bases between. The CDR3 nucleotides read TGTGCCAGCAGCTCCAGAAACACAGATACGCAGTATTTT. This gives the protein CASSSRNTDTQYF.

This clone was detected only once. CDR3 region: CASSFSDRPNYEQYF. The CDR3 DNA reads as TGTGCCAGCAGCTTCTCCGACAGGCCTAACTACGAGCAGTACTTC. The rearrangement links TRBV7-2 to TRBJ2-7; a possible D gene is TRBD1 (6 bases). V lost 3 bases, J lost 3 bases, and 15 bases lay in between. Germline V gives CDR1 SGHTA, CDR2 FQGNSA. This CDR3 contains 15 residues.

This chain uses TRBV5-1 with TRBJ2-1; D is perhaps TRBD1 (6 bases). V was trimmed by 0 bases and J by 7 bases, leaving 17 bases between them. The length of the CDR3 is 16 residues. Germline V CDR1 and CDR2: SGHRS, YFSETQ. CDR3 sequence: CASSLDSGVRSNEQFF. CDR3 DNA sequence: TGCGCCAGCAGCTTGGATTCAGGGGTGCGGAGTAATGAGCAGTTCTTC.

A single count supports this clone. The rearrangement uses TRBV19 and TRBJ1-2; D perhaps matches TRBD1 (5 bases). Germline V lookup: CDR1 LNHDA, CDR2 SQIVND (reference sequence). V was clipped by 3 bases and J by 7 bases, with 9 bases between them. The CDR3 loop spans 12 amino acids. For the CDR3, the DNA is TGTGCCAGTAGTATGGGGGGAGCTGGCTACACCTTC. Its translation: CASSMGGAGYTF. Drawing the rest from reference TRBV19 and TRBJ1-2, the complete variable domain is DGGITQSPKYLFRKEGQNVTLSCEQNLNHDAMYWYRQDPGQGLRLIYYSQIVNDFQKGDIAEGYSVSREKKESFPLTVTSAQKNPTAFYLCASSMGGAGYTFGSGTRLTVV.

This clone came up once. This chain links TRBV11-3 with TRBJ1-1; 9 bases line up with TRBD1. J lost 2 bases, V lost 6 bases, and 4 bases had no gene match. Looked up from germline, CDR1 is SGHNT and CDR2 is YENEEA. The CDR3 totals 14 residues. The CDR3 bases are TGTGCCAGCAGTCGACAGGGGGTCAACACTGAAGCTTTCTTT. Amino acid sequence: CASSRQGVNTEAFF.

This clone occurred a few times. The chain has TRBV5-5 and TRBJ1-1; TRBD1 matches at 10 bases. The CDR3 spans 17 residues. Germline CDR1 SGHKS, CDR2 YYEKEE (reference sequence). V trimming: 4 bases; J trimming: 5 bases; junction bases outside the gene matches: 14. CDR3 sequence: CASSVRGTGVRETEAFF. Here the CDR3 DNA reads TGTGCCAGCAGCGTGAGAGGGACAGGGGTGAGAGAGACTGAAGCTTTCTTT.

The gene calls are TRBV5-1 and TRBJ2-3, with a weak D call TRBD1 (5 bases). CDR1 and CDR2 (germline): SGHRS, YFSETQ. The CDR3 spans 15 residues. The V gene lost 2 bases and the J gene lost 2 bases, with 12 bases spanning the gap. CDR3 nucleotide sequence: TGCGCCAGCAGCTTAAAGGGGCCGCACACAGATACGCAGTATTTT. Translation: CASSLKGPHTDTQYF.

The J gene is TRBJ1-2, the V gene TRBV29-1; TRBD1 matches at 7 bases. The CDR3 spans 16 residues. J lost 2 bases, V lost 0 bases, and 9 bases had no gene match. Germline V CDR1 and CDR2: SQVTM, ANQGSEA. In DNA, the CDR3 is TGCAGCGTTGAAGATGAAAAGGACAGGACCAACTATGGCTACACCTTC. Translated: CSVEDEKDRTNYGYTF.

This rearrangement joins TRBV5-4 to TRBJ2-6, with D perhaps matching TRBD2 (6 bases). Germline V CDR1 and CDR2: SGHNT, YYREEE (reference sequence). V lost 2 bases to trimming and J lost 0 bases, with 15 bases between them. The CDR3 sequence is 18 residues long. CDR3: CASSFGGISVSGANVLTF. CDR3 sequence (DNA): TGTGCCAGCAGCTTTGGCGGGATAAGCGTCTCTGGGGCCAACGTCCTGACTTTC. The full variable domain, its missing parts supplied by reference TRBV5-4 and TRBJ2-6, is ETGVTQSPTHLIKTRGQQVTLRCSSQSGHNTVSWYQQALGQGPQFIFQYYREEENGRGNFPPRFSGLQFPNYSSELNVNALELDDSALYLCASSFGGISVSGANVLTFGAGSRLTVL.

This clone was observed a single time. The chain links TRBV11-2 to TRBJ2-1, with 11 bases identical to TRBD2. The CDR3 totals 13 residues. Germline V gene sequence: CDR1 SGHAT, CDR2 FQNNGV. The V and J ends lost 3 bases and 9 bases, in that order; junction bases with no gene match: 1. The DNA for the CDR3 is TGTGCCAGCAGCTTTGGACTAGCGGGTGAGCAGTTCTTC. It codes for CASSFGLAGEQFF.

This sequence joins TRBV7-3 and TRBJ2-3; 14 positions agree with TRBD2. Germline CDR1 and CDR2: SGHTA and FQGTGA. V lost 6 bases and J lost 0; bases outside the gene matches: 8. CDR3 length: 18 residues. The CDR3 reads CASRPGTSGGTSTDTQYF. The CDR3, as DNA: TGTGCCAGCAGACCCGGGACTAGCGGGGGTACTAGCACAGATACGCAGTATTTT.

The CDR3 loop reads CASSFVAEGADGYTF. CDR3 sequence (DNA): TGCGCCAGCAGCTTCGTGGCCGAGGGGGCTGATGGCTACACCTTC. The chain couples TRBV4-3 to TRBJ1-2, with TRBD1 matching over 7 bases. Germline V gene lookup returns CDR1 LGHNA and CDR2 YSLEER. The CDR3 covers 15 residues. V dropped 5 bases and J dropped 6; count of bases not matched to a gene: 12.

The rearrangement links TRBV6-1 to TRBJ2-7; D unresolved. The CDR3 covers 12 residues. Trimming took 6 bases from V and 0 from J, leaving 6 bases between them. The germline CDR1 and CDR2 sequences are MNHNS and SASEGT. CDR3 DNA: TGTGCCAGCAGCGGTTCCTCCTACGAGCAGTACTTC. Its protein is CASSGSSYEQYF.

This clone was observed a single time. This chain connects TRBV2 to TRBJ2-1; TRBD2 aligns across 12 bases. The germline gives CDR1 SNHLY, CDR2 FYNNEI. The CDR3 has 16 amino acids. The trim removed 2 bases at V and 4 bases at J, leaving 3 bases unmatched. CDR3 region: CASSERTSGIYNEQFF. Here the CDR3 DNA reads TGTGCCAGCAGTGAAAGGACTAGCGGGATATACAATGAGCAGTTCTTC.

The V gene is TRBV7-2, the J gene TRBJ1-2; 9 bases are shared with TRBD1. Germline V gives CDR1 SGHTA, CDR2 FQGNSA. This CDR3 is 12 amino acids long. J lost 7 bases, V lost 3 bases, and 0 bases had no gene match. The CDR3 is CASSLDRGGYTF. The CDR3 DNA follows: TGTGCCAGCAGCTTGGACAGGGGTGGCTACACCTTC.

V usage is TRBV7-9 and J usage is TRBJ2-7; TRBD1 is a possible D gene (7 bases). The CDR3 has 14 residues. CDR1 is SEHNR and CDR2 is FQNEAQ in the germline V gene (reference sequence). The V and J ends lost 4 bases and 9 bases respectively, with 19 bases between them. Here the CDR3 reads CASSSQEGQRLQYF. DNA of the CDR3: TGTGCCAGCAGCTCCCAGGAGGGACAGCGATTGCAGTACTTC.

The V and J genes are TRBV9 and TRBJ1-1; perhaps TRBD1 as D (6 bases). This CDR3 spans 13 amino acids. CDR1 SGDLS and CDR2 YYNGEE come from the germline V gene. Trimming took off 6 bases at V and 5 bases at J, with 14 bases between the two ends. The DNA for the CDR3 is TGTGCCAGCAACAGGGACCCCTTGACTGAAGCTTTCTTT. Translation gives CASNRDPLTEAFF.

This chain links TRBV11-2 with TRBJ2-3; D is uncertain. In germline, CDR1 is SGHAT, CDR2 FQNNGV. CDR3 length equals 17 residues. With 4 bases removed from V and 0 bases from J, the gap between germline ends came to 17 bases. CDR3 sequence: CASSSSRLPESTDTQYF. The CDR3 DNA sequence: TGTGCCAGCAGCTCCAGCAGGCTACCCGAGAGCACAGATACGCAGTATTTT.

This chain joins TRBV21-1 and TRBJ1-5; TRBD1, as called in the table, went unchecked against the DNA. TRBV21-1 is marked as a pseudogene. This CDR3 comprises 15 residues. CDR3 loop: CASSNVQGPNQPQHF. CDR3 coding DNA: TGTGCCAGCAGCAATGTGCAGGGGCCAAATCAGCCCCAGCATTTT.

The rearrangement uses TRBV14 and TRBJ2-3, with 10 nucleotides matching TRBD2. The CDR3 sequence is 16 residues long. The germline V gene has CDR1 SGHDN and CDR2 FVKESK. V lost 4 bases and J lost 2; bases outside the gene matches: 6. The CDR3 loop reads CASSPQLAGNTDTQYF. The CDR3 DNA sequence: TGTGCCAGCAGCCCCCAACTAGCGGGGAACACAGATACGCAGTATTTT.

V gene TRBV19 combines with J gene TRBJ1-1; no clear D gene. Germline CDR1 reads LNHDA; CDR2 reads SQIVND (reference sequence). Deletions cut 3 bases from V and 3 bases from J, with 14 bases between. The CDR3 totals 15 residues. CDR3 protein: CASSITLDGDTEAFF. CDR3 DNA: TGTGCCAGTAGTATTACCCTGGACGGGGACACTGAAGCTTTCTTT.

This clone occurred a few times. V is TRBV5-5 and J is TRBJ1-1; tentative D call: TRBD1 (5 bases). The CDR3 extends over 15 amino acids. Germline V gene sequence: CDR1 SGHKS, CDR2 YYEKEE (reference sequence). Trimming stripped 3 bases from V and 3 bases from J, with 15 bases between. CDR3 protein: CASSSYGTGDTEAFF. CDR3 sequence (DNA): TGTGCCAGCAGCTCTTACGGGACGGGGGACACTGAAGCTTTCTTT.

J is TRBJ2-3 and V is TRBV9; TRBD2 matches 9 bases. The CDR3 is made up of 15 amino acids. Germline loops: CDR1 SGDLS, CDR2 YYNGEE. J lost 1 base, V lost 3 bases, and 3 bases had no gene match. This CDR3 reads CASSARLAGTDTQYF. For the CDR3, the DNA is TGTGCCAGCAGCGCCCGACTAGCGGGCACAGATACGCAGTATTTT.

The genes are TRBV27 and TRBJ2-3; TRBD2 aligns across 9 bases. With 6 bases clipped from V and 5 bases from J, the junction kept 3 bases outside the gene matches. This CDR3 is 13 amino acids long. Germline CDR1 is MNHEY and CDR2 is SMNVEV (reference sequence). The DNA for the CDR3 is TGTGCCAGCAGGGGACTAGCAAGAGATACGCAGTATTTT. It codes for CASRGLARDTQYF.

J is TRBJ2-1 and V is TRBV27; no reliable D call. Trimming removed 4 bases from V and 3 bases from J, with 10 bases in between. This CDR3 is built from 14 residues. Germline V gene sequence: CDR1 MNHEY, CDR2 SMNVEV (reference sequence). The CDR3 reads CASSSAASYNEQFF. The CDR3, as DNA: TGTGCCAGCAGTTCCGCCGCCAGCTACAATGAGCAGTTCTTC.

The J gene is TRBJ1-1, the V gene TRBV30; no reliable D call. Germline lookup yields CDR1 GTSNPN and CDR2 SVGIG (reference sequence). This CDR3 spans 11 amino acids. Between the trimmed V and J ends, which lost 2 bases and 5 bases, there was a span of 6 bases. The CDR3 is CAWSTTTEAFF. The CDR3 nucleotides read TGTGCCTGGAGTACGACAACTGAAGCTTTCTTT.

CDR3 nucleotide sequence: TGCGCCAGCAGCTTGGATGGGACAGTGACCTCCTACGAGCAGTACTTC. As protein: CASSLDGTVTSYEQYF. The chain carries TRBV5-1 and TRBJ2-7; TRBD1 matches 7 bases. Trimming at V came to 0 bases and at J to 0 bases, leaving 6 bases not matched to a gene. The germline CDR1 and CDR2 sequences are SGHRS and YFSETQ. CDR3 length equals 16 residues.